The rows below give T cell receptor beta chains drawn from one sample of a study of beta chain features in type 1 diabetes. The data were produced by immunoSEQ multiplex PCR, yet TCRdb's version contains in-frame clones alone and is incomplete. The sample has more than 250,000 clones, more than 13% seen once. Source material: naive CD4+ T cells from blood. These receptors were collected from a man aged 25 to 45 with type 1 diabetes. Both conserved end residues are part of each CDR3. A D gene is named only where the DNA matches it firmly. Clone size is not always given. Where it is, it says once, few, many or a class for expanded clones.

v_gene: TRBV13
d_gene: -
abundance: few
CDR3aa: CASSLGTLSSYEQYF

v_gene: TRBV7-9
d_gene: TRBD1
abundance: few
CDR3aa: CASSLRQGPNTGELFF

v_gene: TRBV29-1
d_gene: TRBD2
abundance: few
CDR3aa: CSARTSATGSNEQFF

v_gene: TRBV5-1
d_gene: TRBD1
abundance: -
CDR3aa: CASSLAPGQGADQPQHF

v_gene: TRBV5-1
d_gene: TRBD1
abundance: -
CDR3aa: CASSHGQGQETQYF

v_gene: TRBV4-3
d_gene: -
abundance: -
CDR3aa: CASSQDTAGDYGYTF

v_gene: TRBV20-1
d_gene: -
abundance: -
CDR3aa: CSARSGDGYTF

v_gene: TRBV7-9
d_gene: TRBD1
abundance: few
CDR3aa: CASSFTGGGGNEKLFF

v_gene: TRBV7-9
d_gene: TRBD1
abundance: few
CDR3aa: CASGPGQEGEKLFF

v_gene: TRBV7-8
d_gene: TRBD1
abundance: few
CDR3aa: CASSFGQVLEQYF

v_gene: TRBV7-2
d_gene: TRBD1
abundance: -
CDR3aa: CASSFRDSKNIQYF

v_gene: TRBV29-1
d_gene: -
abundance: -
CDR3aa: CSVDDSYEQYF

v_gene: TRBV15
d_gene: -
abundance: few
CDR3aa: CATSRDRSSNQPQHF

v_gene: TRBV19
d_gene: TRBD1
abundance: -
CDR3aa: CASSHRDRSYEQYF

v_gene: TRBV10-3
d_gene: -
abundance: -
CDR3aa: CARSSSEQYNEQFF

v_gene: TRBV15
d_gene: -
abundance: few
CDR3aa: CATSRPTAGPGELFF

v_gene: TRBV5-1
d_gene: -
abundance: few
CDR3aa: CASSSGTGVGHEQYF

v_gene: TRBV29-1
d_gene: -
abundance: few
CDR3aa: CSAGTPDYNEQFF

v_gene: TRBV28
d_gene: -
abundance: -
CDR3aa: CASQSPGAGNQPQHF

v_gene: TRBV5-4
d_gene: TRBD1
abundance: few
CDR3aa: CASSPQGALSTDTQYF

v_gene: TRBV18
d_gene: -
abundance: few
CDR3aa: CASSPAGGKAFF

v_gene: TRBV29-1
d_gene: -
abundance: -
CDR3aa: CSVQRPGSYEQYF